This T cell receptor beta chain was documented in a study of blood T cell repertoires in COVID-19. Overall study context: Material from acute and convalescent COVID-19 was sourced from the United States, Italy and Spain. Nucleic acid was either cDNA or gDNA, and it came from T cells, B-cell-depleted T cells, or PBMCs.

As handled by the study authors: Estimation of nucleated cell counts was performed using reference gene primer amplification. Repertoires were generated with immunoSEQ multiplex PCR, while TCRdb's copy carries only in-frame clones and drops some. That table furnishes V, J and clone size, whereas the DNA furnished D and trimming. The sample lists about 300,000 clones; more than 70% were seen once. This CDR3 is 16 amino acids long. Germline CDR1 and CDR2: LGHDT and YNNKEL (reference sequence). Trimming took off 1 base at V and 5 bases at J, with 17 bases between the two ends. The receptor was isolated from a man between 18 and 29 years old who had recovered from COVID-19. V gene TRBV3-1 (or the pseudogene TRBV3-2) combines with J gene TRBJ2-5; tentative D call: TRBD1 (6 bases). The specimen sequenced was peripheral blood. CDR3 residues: CASSQGAAGRGETQYF. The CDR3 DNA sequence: TGTGCCAGCAGCCAAGGTGCGGCGGGCAGGGGCGAGACCCAGTACTTC.